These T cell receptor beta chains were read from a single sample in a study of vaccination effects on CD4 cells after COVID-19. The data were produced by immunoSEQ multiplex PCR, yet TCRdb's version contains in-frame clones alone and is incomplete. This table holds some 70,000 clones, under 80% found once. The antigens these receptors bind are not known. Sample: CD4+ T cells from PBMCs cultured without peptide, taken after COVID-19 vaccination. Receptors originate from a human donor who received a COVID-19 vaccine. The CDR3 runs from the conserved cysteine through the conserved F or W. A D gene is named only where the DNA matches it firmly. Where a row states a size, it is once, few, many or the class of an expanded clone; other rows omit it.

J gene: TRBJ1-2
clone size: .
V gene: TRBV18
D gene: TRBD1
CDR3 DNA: TGTGCCAGCTCATCAGGGGGGGGCTATGGCTACACCTTC
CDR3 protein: CASSSGGGYGYTF

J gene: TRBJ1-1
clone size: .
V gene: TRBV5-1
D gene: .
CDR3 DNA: TGCGCCAGCAGCATCGGAGCGGGGAATGCTGAAGCTTTCTTT
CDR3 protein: CASSIGAGNAEAFF

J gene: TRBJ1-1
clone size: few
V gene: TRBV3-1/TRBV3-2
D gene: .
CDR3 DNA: TGTGCCAGCAGCTCTCGCCTCCGGGGCACTGAAGCTTTCTTT
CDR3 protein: CASSSRLRGTEAFF

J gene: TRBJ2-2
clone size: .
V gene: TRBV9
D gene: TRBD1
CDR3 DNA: TGTGCCAGCAGCGTAAGACCGGGACAGGGTAACACCGGGGAGCTGTTTTTT
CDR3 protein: CASSVRPGQGNTGELFF

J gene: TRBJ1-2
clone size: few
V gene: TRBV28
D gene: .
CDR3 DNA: TGTGCCAGCAGTCCGACCCACGGATTCGGCTACACCTTC
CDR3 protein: CASSPTHGFGYTF

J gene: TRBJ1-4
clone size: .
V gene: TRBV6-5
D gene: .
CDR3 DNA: TGTGCCAGCACAAAACTCGGGACGGACGGGGAAAAACTGTTTTTT
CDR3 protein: CASTKLGTDGEKLFF

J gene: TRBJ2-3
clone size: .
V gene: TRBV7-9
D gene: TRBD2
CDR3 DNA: TGTGCCAGCGACGGGTTAGCGGGGACTAGCACAGATACGCAGTATTTT
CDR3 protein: CASDGLAGTSTDTQYF

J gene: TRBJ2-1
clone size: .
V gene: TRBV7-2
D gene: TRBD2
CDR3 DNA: TGTGCCAGCAGCTTAACCCTAGCGGGGTCGAGGAATGAGCAGTTCTTC
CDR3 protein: CASSLTLAGSRNEQFF

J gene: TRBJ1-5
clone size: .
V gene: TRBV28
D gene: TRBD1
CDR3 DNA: TGTGCCAGCAGTTCCGCTGGTGCAGGACAGGCAAATCAGCCCCAGCATTTT
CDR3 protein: CASSSAGAGQANQPQHF

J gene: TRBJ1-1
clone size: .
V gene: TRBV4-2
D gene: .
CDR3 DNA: TGTGCCAGCAGGCTTAAGGGGGAAGCTTTCTTT
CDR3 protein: CASRLKGEAFF

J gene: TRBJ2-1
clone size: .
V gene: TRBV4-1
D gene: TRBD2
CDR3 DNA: TGCGCCAGCAGCCAAGTAAGGAATCAAGCGGGGGCGGGAAATGAGCAGTTCTTC
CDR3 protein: CASSQVRNQAGAGNEQFF

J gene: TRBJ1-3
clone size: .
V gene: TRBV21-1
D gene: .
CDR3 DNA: TGTGCCAGCAGCAAAGGGGTTGGGACACCTGGAAACACCATATATTTT
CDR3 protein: CASSKGVGTPGNTIYF

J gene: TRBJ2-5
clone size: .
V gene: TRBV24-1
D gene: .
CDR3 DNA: TGTGCCACCAGTGATCCACCTCAAGAGACCCAGTACTTC
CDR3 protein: CATSDPPQETQYF

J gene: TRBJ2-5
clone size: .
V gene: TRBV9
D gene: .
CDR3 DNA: TGTGCCAGCAGCGCTCAGAGCCAAGAGACCCAGTACTTC
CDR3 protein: CASSAQSQETQYF

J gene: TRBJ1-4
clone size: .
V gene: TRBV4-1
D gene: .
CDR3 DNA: TGCGCCAGCAGTCATACATACACGGAAAAACTGTTTTTT
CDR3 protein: CASSHTYTEKLFF

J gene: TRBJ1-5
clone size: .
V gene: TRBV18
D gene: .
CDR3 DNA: TGTGCCAGCTCACCAGGGAATCAGCCCCAGCATTTT
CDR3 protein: CASSPGNQPQHF

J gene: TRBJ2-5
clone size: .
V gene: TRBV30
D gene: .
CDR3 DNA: TGTGCCTGGAGTGTAGGACATCAAGAGACCCAGTACTTC
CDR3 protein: CAWSVGHQETQYF

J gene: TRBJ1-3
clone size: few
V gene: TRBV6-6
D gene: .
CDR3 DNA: TGTGCCAGCAGTACACGAGCGGGGACTGGAAACACCATATATTTT
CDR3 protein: CASSTRAGTGNTIYF

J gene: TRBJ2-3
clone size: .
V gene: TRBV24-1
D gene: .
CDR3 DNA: TGTGCCACCAGCCCAGGGTGGGGCACAGATACGCAGTATTTT
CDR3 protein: CATSPGWGTDTQYF

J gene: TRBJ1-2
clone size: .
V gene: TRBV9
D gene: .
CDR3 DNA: TGTGCCAGCAGCGTAGTCTCCTTAGTCGGGGTAATGGGCTACACCTTC
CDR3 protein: CASSVVSLVGVMGYTF

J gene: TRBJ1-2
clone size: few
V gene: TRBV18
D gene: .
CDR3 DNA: TGTGCCAGCTCACCTACTCAGGACAGCGGTGGCTACACCTTC
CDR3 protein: CASSPTQDSGGYTF

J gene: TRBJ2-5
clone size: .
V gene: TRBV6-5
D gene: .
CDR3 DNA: TGTGCCAGCAGTTACACGAGCCGCGAGACCCAGTACTTC
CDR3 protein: CASSYTSRETQYF

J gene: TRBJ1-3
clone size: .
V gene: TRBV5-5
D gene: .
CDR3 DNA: TGTGCCAGCAGCGCACGACAGGACTCTGGAAACACCATATATTTT
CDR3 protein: CASSARQDSGNTIYF

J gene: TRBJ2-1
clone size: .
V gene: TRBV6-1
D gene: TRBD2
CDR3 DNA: TGTGCCAGCAGTGACCGACTAGCGGGACTTTACAATGAGCAGTTCTTC
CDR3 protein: CASSDRLAGLYNEQFF

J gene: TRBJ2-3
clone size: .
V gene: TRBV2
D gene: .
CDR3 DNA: TGTGCCAGCAGCGAGGAGAGCACAGATACGCAGTATTTT
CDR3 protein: CASSEESTDTQYF

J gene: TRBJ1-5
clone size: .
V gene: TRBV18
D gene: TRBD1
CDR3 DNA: TGTGCCAGCTCAAGGGGGACAGGTAGTAATCAGCCCCAGCATTTT
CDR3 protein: CASSRGTGSNQPQHF

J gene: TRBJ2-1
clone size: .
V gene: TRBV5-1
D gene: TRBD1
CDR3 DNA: TGCGCCAGCAGCAACGGACAGGGGTCGGATGAGCAGTTCTTC
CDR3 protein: CASSNGQGSDEQFF

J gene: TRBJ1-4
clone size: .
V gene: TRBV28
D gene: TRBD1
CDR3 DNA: TGTGCCAGCAGTGCCGCCGGGACAGCTAATGAAAAACTGTTTTTT
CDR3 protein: CASSAAGTANEKLFF

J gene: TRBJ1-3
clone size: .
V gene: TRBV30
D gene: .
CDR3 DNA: TGTGCCTGGACTATGGGAACGGGAAACACCATATATTTT
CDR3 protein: CAWTMGTGNTIYF

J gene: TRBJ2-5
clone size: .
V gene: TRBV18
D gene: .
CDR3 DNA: TGTGCCAGCTCACCCGGGGCGTCAGAGACCCAGTACTTC
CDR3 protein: CASSPGASETQYF

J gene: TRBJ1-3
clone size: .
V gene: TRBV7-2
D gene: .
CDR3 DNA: TGTGCCAGCAGCTTGTCAGGGACAGGAAACACCATATATTTT
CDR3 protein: CASSLSGTGNTIYF

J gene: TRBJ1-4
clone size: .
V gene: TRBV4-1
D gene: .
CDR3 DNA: TGCGCCAGCAGCCAAGTGGGAAATGAAAAACTGTTTTTT
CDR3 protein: CASSQVGNEKLFF

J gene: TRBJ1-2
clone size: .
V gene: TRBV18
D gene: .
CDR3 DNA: TGTGCCAGCTCACCTCTAGACAGACGAGGTGGCTACACCTTC
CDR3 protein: CASSPLDRRGGYTF

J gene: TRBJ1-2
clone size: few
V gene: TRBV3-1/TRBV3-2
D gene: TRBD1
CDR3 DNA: TGTGCCAGCAGCCCAGGGGGTTATGGCTACACCTTC
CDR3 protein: CASSPGGYGYTF

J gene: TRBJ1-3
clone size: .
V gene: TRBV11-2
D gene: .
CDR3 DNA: TGTGCCAGCAGCTTAATATCTGGAAACACCATATATTTT
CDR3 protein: CASSLISGNTIYF

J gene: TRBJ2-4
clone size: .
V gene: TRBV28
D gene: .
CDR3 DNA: TGTGCCAGCAGCGAAAAGGGGGCGGCTAGCGGGTGTCAGTACTTC
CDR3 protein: CASSEKGAASGCQYF

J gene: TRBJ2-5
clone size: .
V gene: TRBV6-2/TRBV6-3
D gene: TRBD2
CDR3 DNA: TGTGCCAGCAGTCCAGGGACTAGCGAAGAGACCCAGTACTTC
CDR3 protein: CASSPGTSEETQYF

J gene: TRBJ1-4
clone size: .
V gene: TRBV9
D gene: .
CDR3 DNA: TGTGCCAGCAGCGTTATGTCATCGGGGGAACTGTTTTTT
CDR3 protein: CASSVMSSGELFF

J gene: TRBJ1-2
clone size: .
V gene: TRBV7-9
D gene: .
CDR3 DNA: TGTGCCAGCAGCCACGGCAGACTTAACTATGGCTACACCTTC
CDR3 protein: CASSHGRLNYGYTF

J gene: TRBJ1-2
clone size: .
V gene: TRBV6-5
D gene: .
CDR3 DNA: TGTGCCAGCAAAGACGGGCAGGGCCGATACTATGGCTACACCTTC
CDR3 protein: CASKDGQGRYYGYTF

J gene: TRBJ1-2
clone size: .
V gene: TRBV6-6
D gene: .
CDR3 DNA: TGTGCCAGCAGTTACTCAACAGCCAACTATGGCTACACCTTC
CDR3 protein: CASSYSTANYGYTF

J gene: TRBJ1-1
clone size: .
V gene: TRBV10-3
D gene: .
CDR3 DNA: TGTGCCATCAGTGACTCGAATCGGCCTAACACTGAAGCTTTCTTT
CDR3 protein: CAISDSNRPNTEAFF